This entry features one TCR beta chain sequence. Its antigen remains unidentified. Quantitative 5'-RACE with molecular barcodes generated TCR beta libraries. TCRdb analysed the 5' RACE reads with MiXCR anew, one entry per CDR3 protein. The data contain fewer than 650,000 distinct CDR3 sequences, 9.5% to 15% of them seen just once; the ten biggest clones take up around 7%. The sample comes from a study of CD8 T cells in ankylosing spondylitis. Study-level findings and limits: There was a TCR beta motif, made of eight highly homologous variants, that appeared characteristic of ankylosing spondylitis blood. Significant enrichment of disease-linked clones was reported in matched ankylosing spondylitis synovial fluid. Prior literature has documented some motif variants in synovial fluid and blood from reactive arthritis.

Trimming cost V 0 bases and J 4 bases, with 10 bases left between them. Germline loops: CDR1 LGHNA, CDR2 YNFKEQ. CDR3 length: 15 residues. The rearrangement uses TRBV4-2 and TRBJ2-1; D is uncertain. Sequencing input: blood, either unsorted or a sorted T cell fraction (not recorded which). This receptor was taken from a male donor with ankylosing spondylitis. CDR3 nucleotides: TGTGCCAGCAGCCAAGAGGTGCGGCGATACAATGAGCAGTTCTTC. Protein sequence: CASSQEVRRYNEQFF.